Below, 12 T cell receptor beta chains from the same sample are listed, as sequenced in a study of blood T cell repertoires in COVID-19. Produced via immunoSEQ multiplex PCR; TCRdb's table is partial and in-frame only. The sample includes 95,000 to 110,000 clones, about nine tenths of them seen just once. The sample taken for sequencing was peripheral blood. These receptors all stem from a woman older than 75 in a cohort sampled during active COVID-19.

In regard to this clone: The junction departs from germline at one end; a sequencing error may be responsible. The rearrangement links TRBV7-7 to TRBJ2-2; 9 bases line up with TRBD1. Germline assignment: CDR1 SSHAT and CDR2 FNYEAQ (reference sequence). The CDR3 is 16 amino acids. The chain's CDR3 is CASSDLGQGNTGELFF. The CDR3 nucleotides read TGTGCTAGCAGCGATCTGGGACAGGGAAACACCGGGGAGCTGTTTTTT.

The chain couples TRBV28 to TRBJ1-2, with D possibly TRBD1 on 5 matching bases. V was shortened by 5 bases and J by 4 bases, with 14 bases between the two germline ends. Germline CDR1 MDHEN, CDR2 SYDVKM. CDR3 length: 14 amino acids. Here the CDR3 reads CASSTPGGGYGYTF. CDR3 coding DNA: TGTGCCAGCAGTACTCCCGGGGGGGGCTATGGCTACACCTTC.

The V call is TRBV28, the J call TRBJ1-2, with D perhaps TRBD1 (5 bases). The CDR3 extends over 13 amino acids. Trimming removed 6 bases from V and 4 bases from J, with 12 bases in between. CDR1 and CDR2 (germline): MDHEN, SYDVKM. CDR3 bases: TGTGCCAGCAGCCCGACAGTCACCTATGGCTACACCTTC. Its translation: CASSPTVTYGYTF.

The chain joins TRBV6-6 to TRBJ2-5; 9 positions agree with TRBD1. The CDR3 is 14 residues long. CDR1 is MNHNY and CDR2 is SVGAGI in the germline V gene (reference sequence). The V segment lost 6 bases and the J segment 5 bases; nucleotides outside the gene matches: 7. DNA of the CDR3: TGTGCCAGCAGCCCGGGACAGGGAGTTGAGACCCAGTACTTC. This translates into CASSPGQGVETQYF.

V is TRBV6-6 and J is TRBJ2-7, with 7 bases that match TRBD2. Germline V gene lookup returns CDR1 MNHNY and CDR2 SVGAGI (reference sequence). The CDR3 sequence is 16 residues long. J gave up 7 bases and V 6 bases, and 18 bases lay outside the gene matches. CDR3 in DNA: TGTGCCAGCAGCCCAACGCTGGGGGGGGGTAAGCAAGAGCAGTACTTC. Protein sequence: CASSPTLGGGKQEQYF.

CDR3: CSIPPWGLVYNEQFF. The CDR3 DNA sequence: TGCAGCATACCCCCGTGGGGACTGGTATACAATGAGCAGTTCTTC. The chain combines TRBV29-1 with TRBJ2-1, with a tentative D call TRBD2 (6 bases). V was clipped by 8 bases and J by 4 bases, with 21 bases between them. CDR1 and CDR2 from the germline V gene are SQVTM and ANQGSEA. The CDR3 runs 15 residues.

V and J are TRBV3-1 (or the pseudogene TRBV3-2) and TRBJ1-1; no clear D. Trimming stripped 1 base from V and 8 bases from J, with 11 bases between. The CDR3 totals 13 residues. The germline V gene has CDR1 LGHDT and CDR2 YNNKEL (reference sequence). The CDR3 here is CASSQVSVEEAFF. CDR3 bases: TGTGCCAGCAGCCAAGTTTCTGTAGAGGAAGCTTTCTTT.

The rearrangement links TRBV18 to TRBJ2-5, with 7 bases lining up with TRBD1. J gave up 0 bases and V 4 bases, and 5 bases lay outside the gene matches. This CDR3 is built from 15 residues. Germline CDR1 KGHSH, CDR2 LQKENI. The CDR3, as DNA: TGTGCCAGCTCACAACTACAGGGGTACCAAGAGACCCAGTACTTC. This translates into CASSQLQGYQETQYF.

This chain links TRBV9 with TRBJ2-7; TRBD2 matches at 12 bases. V was clipped by 0 bases and J by 2 bases; unmatched bases: 0. The CDR3 totals 15 residues. Per the germline V gene, CDR1 is SGDLS and CDR2 is YYNGEE. CDR3: CASSVGTSGTYEQYF. As DNA, the CDR3 is TGTGCCAGCAGCGTAGGGACTAGCGGGACCTACGAGCAGTACTTC. Based on the CDR3 plus reference TRBV9 and TRBJ2-7, the full variable domain is DSGVTQTPKHLITATGQRVTLRCSPRSGDLSVYWYQQSLDQGLQFLIQYYNGEERAKGNILERFSAQQFPDLHSELNLSSLELGDSALYFCASSVGTSGTYEQYFGPGTRLTVT.

The chain employs TRBV12-5 and TRBJ2-1, with 11 positions matching TRBD2. Germline trimming cut 2 bases from V and 3 bases from J; bases unmatched to any gene: 6. CDR3 length equals 17 residues. Germline values: CDR1 LGHNT, CDR2 FRNRAP. The CDR3 reads CASGLPLAGGHYNEQFF. For the CDR3, the DNA is TGTGCTAGTGGTTTGCCTCTAGCGGGGGGCCACTACAATGAGCAGTTCTTC. The whole variable domain, filled in from reference TRBV12-5 and TRBJ2-1, reads DARVTQTPRHKVTEMGQEVTMRCQPILGHNTVFWYRQTMMQGLELLAYFRNRAPLDDSGMPKDRFSAEMPDATLATLKIQPSEPRDSAVYFCASGLPLAGGHYNEQFFGPGTRLTVL.

The rearrangement uses TRBV28 and TRBJ1-2; TRBD1 is a possible D gene (6 bases). The germline V gene has CDR1 MDHEN and CDR2 SYDVKM. V was trimmed by 3 bases and J by 4 bases, leaving 15 bases between them. The CDR3 sequence is 15 residues long. CDR3 nucleotide sequence: TGTGCCAGCAGTTTGGCAGGGGCGCCCAGCTATGGCTACACCTTC. It encodes CASSLAGAPSYGYTF.

The CDR3, as DNA: TGTGCCAGCAGCGTAGTAGCGGGGGGGCTCAATGAGCAGTTCTTC. Its translation: CASSVVAGGLNEQFF. The chain combines TRBV9 with TRBJ2-1, with 11 bases lining up with TRBD2. CDR1 and CDR2 (germline): SGDLS, YYNGEE. This CDR3 contains 15 residues. Germline trimming cut 0 bases from V and 6 bases from J; bases unmatched to any gene: 2.